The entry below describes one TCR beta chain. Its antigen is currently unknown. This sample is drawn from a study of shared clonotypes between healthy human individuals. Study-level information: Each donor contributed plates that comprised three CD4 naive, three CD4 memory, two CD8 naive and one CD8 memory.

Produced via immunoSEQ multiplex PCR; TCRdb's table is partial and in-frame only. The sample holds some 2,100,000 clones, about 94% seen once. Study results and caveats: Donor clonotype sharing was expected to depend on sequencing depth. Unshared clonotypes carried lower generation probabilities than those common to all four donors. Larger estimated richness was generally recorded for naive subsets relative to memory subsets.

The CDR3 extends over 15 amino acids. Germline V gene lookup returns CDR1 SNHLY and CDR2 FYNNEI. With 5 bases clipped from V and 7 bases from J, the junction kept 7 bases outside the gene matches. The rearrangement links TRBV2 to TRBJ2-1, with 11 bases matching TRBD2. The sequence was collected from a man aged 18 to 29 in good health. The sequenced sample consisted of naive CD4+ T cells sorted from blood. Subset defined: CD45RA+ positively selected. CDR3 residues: CASSLAGGPENEQFF. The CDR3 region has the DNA TGTGCCAGCAGTTTAGCGGGGGGGCCTGAAAATGAGCAGTTCTTC.